This T cell receptor beta chain was captured in a study of Japanese encephalitis immunity and Zika vaccine responses (dated by TCRdb to the early 2020s). Some background on the complete study: Included participants received three 5.0 ug doses of alum-adjuvanted ZPIV at weeks 0, 4 and 28. Around 12 participants received one dose of YFV vaccine (YF-VAX) before ZPIV, and nine participants were flavivirus-naive. A two-dose regimen of JEV vaccine (IXIARO), with doses given 28 days apart, was administered to about a dozen participants two to three months before the first ZPIV dose. The study tested whether prior Japanese encephalitis virus (JEV) or yellow fever virus (YFV) vaccination shaped CD4 T cell responses to the Zika vaccine. About six representative participants from each pre-vaccination group were selected for TCR sequencing, using samples from week 0 (after pre-vaccination and before ZPIV) and week 52. For stimulations, either ZIKV structural-protein peptide pools divided into flavivirus-conserved and non-conserved sets or JEV or YFV peptides matching the pre-vaccination were used. TCR repertoires from three flavivirus-naive individuals were also analyzed at weeks 2, 6 and 52 after the start of ZPIV vaccination. The ZIKV peptides, 15-mers that overlapped by 11 residues, were chosen for containing NetMHCpan/NetMHCII-predicted epitopes with affinity below 50 nM.

By how much of the sample it makes up, this clonotype is hyperexpanded (1% or more). No base-level quality is on record; no much larger clone is a single base apart. The method was 5' RACE. Before sequencing, the TCRbeta libraries were pooled in amounts proportional to the number of cells sorted for each library. Total RNA from sorted cells was extracted with RNAzol RT, and cDNA was made with an oligo(dT) primer and a template-switching oligo. The TCRbeta V-CDR3-J region was PCR-amplified with Kapa HiFi using a SMARTer oligo primer and a TCRbeta constant-region primer. A second PCR attached Illumina adaptors and sample-specific index barcodes, followed by HighPrep bead cleanup and Bioanalyzer confirmation of a band of roughly 650 bp. Libraries were sequenced on an Illumina MiSeq with 2x151 bp paired-end reads. On the authors' methods: An in-house Java program demultiplexed the reads, while MiXCR assigned TCRbeta annotations and counted clonotypes. To assess repertoire overlap, Morisita-Horn indices from the R package vegan were used, along with UPGMA clustering and Circos plots of recurring clonotypes. Shannon diversity and richness were normalized to the highest possible value given the input cell numbers, yielding values from 0 to 1. CDR3beta sequences were aligned with MUSCLE, distances computed with SeqinR, and multidimensional scaling plotted in R. Using fastp at Q25 and MiXCR, TCRdb reprocessed the public reads and kept productive beta chains. Each entry is one CDR3 protein sequence, shown with its most common DNA and genes. The V and J calls, along with clone size, are taken from TCRdb and not from the paper's own processing. Across this sample there are some 190 distinct CDR3 sequences, with approximately 10% seen only once. The ten most abundant clones make up roughly a third of the sample.

The germline V gene specifies SNHLY as CDR1 and FYNNEI as CDR2. The CDR3 holds 14 amino acids from the cysteine to the phenylalanine. Left in the record is the CDR3 DNA by itself, 42 bases read in frame from the first base. V sheds 2 bases and J sheds 8 bases, leaving 13 bases between their ends. After labeling with CellTrace CFSE, PBMCs were cultured for 6 days in RPMI containing roughly 8% human serum along with peptide pools, each at roughly 1 ug/mL. On a BD FACSAria, proliferating CD4 T cells were sorted without fixation as live CD56-CD19-CD16-CD3+CD4+ CFSE-low cells. Enrolled adults were healthy and were found to be seronegative for ZIKV, JEV, YFV, DENV and WNV by microneutralization screening. The samples were taken from a phase 1, double-blinded, randomized, placebo-controlled trial testing an alum-adjuvanted Zika purified-inactivated virus (ZPIV) vaccine. Peripheral blood mononuclear cells were isolated by standard procedure and were kept frozen in liquid nitrogen until use.

Study-level results and caveats: After ZPIV, a significant decrease in repertoire richness of CD4 T cells responding to conserved ZIKV epitopes was observed in JEV-pre-vaccinated donors. CD8 T cell responses of very low magnitude were detected against ZIKV peptide pools and were observed in only a few individuals. The individual peptides behind the cross-reactive responses were not identified because limits on sample size made peptide-pool deconvolution impossible. Only a subset of trial participants with three doses and adequate samples was analyzed, not the entire vaccinated cohort. Samples grouped by participant and showed no similarity between individuals, suggesting that no public TCRs were detected. Compared with YFV-pre-vaccinated donors, JEV-pre-vaccinated donors had higher repertoire similarity across time-points and stimulations, indicating that more clonotypes were common to ZIKV and JEV stimulation.

This TCR came from an adult woman who received an inactivated Zika virus vaccine. The chain is encoded by TRBV2 joined to TRBJ2-1, with TRBD1 as a weak D call on 5 bases. Sample: antigen-activated CD4+ T cells from blood, cultured, taken during a Zika inactivated vaccine study. The DNA sequence is given as TGTGCCAGCAGTGAATACAAAGACAGCTATGAGCAGTTCTTC. It translates as CASSEYKDSYEQFF. The reference TRBV2 and TRBJ2-1 proteins fill in what lies around the CDR3, so the full variable domain reads EPEVTQTPSHQVTQMGQEVILRCVPISNHLYFYWYRQILGQKVEFLVSFYNNEISEKSEIFDDQFSVERPDGSNFTLKIRSTKLEDSAMYFCASSEYKDSYEQFFGPGTRLTVL.